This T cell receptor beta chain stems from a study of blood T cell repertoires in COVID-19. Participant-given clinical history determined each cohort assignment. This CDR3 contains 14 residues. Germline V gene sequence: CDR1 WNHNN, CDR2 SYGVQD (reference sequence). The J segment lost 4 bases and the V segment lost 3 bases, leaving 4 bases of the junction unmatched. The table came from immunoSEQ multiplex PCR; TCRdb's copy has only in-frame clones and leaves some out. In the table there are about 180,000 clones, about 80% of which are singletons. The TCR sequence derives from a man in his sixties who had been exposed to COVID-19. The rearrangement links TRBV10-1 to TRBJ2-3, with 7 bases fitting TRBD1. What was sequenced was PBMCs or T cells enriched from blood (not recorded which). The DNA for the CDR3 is TGCGCCAGCAGTGAACTTGGGACAGCAGATACGCAGTATTTT. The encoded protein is CASSELGTADTQYF.